This T cell receptor (beta chain) was sequenced in a study of T cell changes during pregnancy in multiple sclerosis. TCRdb keeps only in-frame clones here, not all; method: immunoSEQ multiplex PCR. Among some 25,000 clones listed, around 84% were seen once. CDR1 and CDR2 (germline): SGDLS, YYNGEE. Germline trimming cut 3 bases from V and 2 bases from J; bases unmatched to any gene: 7. The CDR3 spans 16 residues. The specimen comprised CD4+ T cells from peripheral blood mononuclear cells, sampled in the second trimester of pregnancy. This receptor was identified in a female donor in good health, enrolled as a control in a pregnancy study. This chain links TRBV9 with TRBJ2-1, with 8 nucleotides matching TRBD2. The CDR3 is CASSARGTSTYNEQFF. CDR3 nucleotides: TGTGCCAGCAGCGCGAGGGGGACTAGTACCTACAATGAGCAGTTCTTC.